This entry lists 16 T cell receptor beta chains sequenced from one sample in a study of radiotherapy plus CTLA-4 blockade in lung cancer (dated by TCRdb to the late 2010s). Libraries were constructed by the immunoSEQ multiplex PCR assay. In its TCRdb copy, this immuneACCESS table keeps in-frame sequences only and misses some clones. Where compared with another copy, unresolved V genes explain less than half of these, and the others have no known cause. Counted in this sample were around 100,000 clones; 81% of them appeared once. The ten largest make up about 3.3% of the sample. The sample here was peripheral blood, taken from a patient treated with radiotherapy plus ipilimumab. The receptors originated from a human donor with non-small cell lung cancer that progressed on radiotherapy plus ipilimumab. Some clones in this sample may be carry-over from other donors' samples.

This chain connects TRBV4-2 to TRBJ1-3, with a tentative D call TRBD1 (6 bases). CDR3 length equals 16 residues. Germline assignment: CDR1 LGHNA and CDR2 YNFKEQ. V was pared by 7 bases and J by 4 bases, with 20 bases between. DNA of the CDR3: TGTGCCAGCACCCTCGGGTCCCCAGGGGAAGGAAACACCATATATTTT. Its protein is CASTLGSPGEGNTIYF.

Written as DNA, the CDR3 is TGTGCCAGTAATACCGACGGGACCGGGGAGCTGTTTTTT. It encodes CASNTDGTGELFF. This rearrangement joins TRBV19 to TRBJ2-2; unclear D gene. Germline V lookup: CDR1 LNHDA, CDR2 SQIVND (reference sequence). This CDR3 contains 13 residues. V was pared by 7 bases and J by 5 bases, with 11 bases between.

This chain links TRBV19 with TRBJ1-2, with a weak D call TRBD1 (5 bases). The ends were cut back, 0 bases at V and 0 bases at J, with 8 bases in the middle. From germline, CDR1 is LNHDA and CDR2 SQIVND (reference sequence). This CDR3 is built from 15 residues. The CDR3 DNA is TGTGCCAGTAGTATAGATCACAGGCCTAACTATGGCTACACCTTC. It codes for CASSIDHRPNYGYTF.

The CDR3 bases are TGTGCCAGCAGTTTGTTGGATCAGCCCCAGCATTTT. Translation gives CASSLLDQPQHF. V and J are TRBV28 and TRBJ1-5; no clear D. Trimming took off 3 bases at V and 5 bases at J, with 5 bases between the two ends. This CDR3 region has 12 residues. Germline loops: CDR1 MDHEN, CDR2 SYDVKM.

This clone has a handful of counts. This sequence joins TRBV18 and TRBJ1-5; TRBD1 matches 7 bases. J was trimmed by 3 bases and V by 3 bases; bases with no gene match: 5. The CDR3 totals 15 residues. Germline loops: CDR1 KGHSH, CDR2 LQKENI. DNA for the CDR3: TGTGCCAGCTCACCCGGGACAGTGGACAATCAGCCCCAGCATTTT. It translates to CASSPGTVDNQPQHF.

The chain carries TRBV5-1 and TRBJ2-1; TRBD2 matches 14 bases. V was pared by 4 bases and J by 2 bases, with 11 bases of the junction left unmatched. Germline assignment: CDR1 SGHRS and CDR2 YFSETQ. This CDR3 comprises 19 residues. For the CDR3, the DNA is TGCGCCAGCAGCCGTCCGGGACTAGCGGGGGCGGGGACCTACAATGAGCAGTTCTTC. Its protein is CASSRPGLAGAGTYNEQFF. The full variable domain, completed using reference TRBV5-1 and TRBJ2-1, is KAGVTQTPRYLIKTRGQQVTLSCSPISGHRSVSWYQQTPGQGLQFLFEYFSETQRNKGNFPGRFSGRQFSNSRSEMNVSTLELGDSALYLCASSRPGLAGAGTYNEQFFGPGTRLTVL.

The genes are TRBV5-1 and TRBJ1-1; TRBD1 aligns across 7 bases. Germline lookup yields CDR1 SGHRS and CDR2 YFSETQ. The CDR3 is 14 residues long. V trimming: 2 bases; J trimming: 5 bases; junction bases outside the gene matches: 6. CDR3 loop: CASSFQGVRTEAFF. The CDR3 DNA follows: TGCGCCAGCAGCTTCCAGGGGGTAAGGACTGAAGCTTTCTTT.

J is TRBJ2-7 and V is TRBV7-2; unclear D gene. Germline CDR1 and CDR2: SGHTA and FQGNSA. With 2 bases removed from V and 3 bases from J, the gap between germline ends came to 2 bases. The CDR3 runs 11 residues. CDR3 protein: CASSLNYEQYF. In nucleotides, the CDR3 is TGTGCCAGCAGCTTAAACTACGAGCAGTACTTC.

This sequence joins TRBV5-1 and TRBJ1-6; 8 positions agree with TRBD1. Per the germline V gene, CDR1 is SGHRS and CDR2 is YFSETQ. The trim removed 4 bases at V and 6 bases at J, leaving 9 bases unmatched. The CDR3 has 16 residues. As DNA, the CDR3 is TGCGCCAGCAGCGAGGGGACAGGCAGTAGTAATTCACCCCTCCACTTT. This sequence encodes CASSEGTGSSNSPLHF.

The chain joins TRBV5-6 to TRBJ2-1; D ambiguous. V lost 4 bases, J lost 5 bases, and 10 bases lay in between. The CDR3 has 13 amino acids. The germline gives CDR1 SGHDT, CDR2 YYEEEE. CDR3 region: CASSTDENNEQFF. The CDR3 DNA is TGTGCCAGCAGCACAGATGAAAACAATGAGCAGTTCTTC. The whole variable domain, remainder taken from reference TRBV5-6 and TRBJ2-1, is DAGVTQSPTHLIKTRGQQVTLRCSPKSGHDTVSWYQQALGQGPQFIFQYYEEEERQRGNFPDRFSGHQFPNYSSELNVNALLLGDSALYLCASSTDENNEQFFGPGTRLTVL.

The chain is built from TRBV6-5 and TRBJ1-2; 7 bases are shared with TRBD1. Germline loops: CDR1 MNHEY, CDR2 SVGAGI. J gave up 5 bases and V 6 bases, and 9 bases lay outside the gene matches. This CDR3 contains 14 residues. The CDR3 region has the DNA TGTGCCAGCAGCAAAGGACAGGCTCTTTATGGCTACACCTTC. This translates into CASSKGQALYGYTF.

The chain employs TRBV27 and TRBJ2-1; 10 positions match TRBD2. This CDR3 comprises 16 residues. The junction had 14 bases not matched to a gene; V was cut back by 6 bases and J by 9 bases. Germline CDR1 and CDR2: MNHEY and SMNVEV (reference sequence). CDR3 protein: CASRRSSGGTLSEQFF. CDR3 bases: TGTGCCAGCAGGCGAAGTAGCGGGGGGACTCTCAGTGAGCAGTTCTTC.

CDR3 sequence (DNA): TGTGCCTGGGCAGTGGGGACCATGAGGCATACGCAGTATTTT. Its translation is CAWAVGTMRHTQYF. J is TRBJ2-3 and V is TRBV30; the D call may be TRBD1 or TRBD2 (5 bases each). Germline-derived CDR1 and CDR2 are GTSNPN and SVGIG (reference sequence). The CDR3 spans 14 residues. V lost 5 bases and J 7 bases, leaving 19 bases between the germline ends.

The rearrangement links TRBV5-6 to TRBJ1-2; D gene unclear. The germline CDR1 and CDR2 sequences are SGHDT and YYEEEE. The CDR3 contains 19 residues. V was pared by 3 bases and J by 1 base, with 25 bases between. For the CDR3, the DNA is TGTGCCAGCAGCTCACCTCTCGCGGGAGCCCGAACGGTTAACTATGGCTACACCTTC. Its protein is CASSSPLAGARTVNYGYTF.

This chain joins TRBV7-8 and TRBJ1-2; D may be TRBD1 (5 bases). Trimming removed 1 base at V and 4 bases at J, with 10 bases between. Looked up from germline, CDR1 is SGHVS and CDR2 is FQNEAQ. This CDR3 spans 14 amino acids. The chain's CDR3 is CASSLGAGVYGYTF. The CDR3 nucleotides read TGTGCCAGCAGCTTAGGGGCGGGGGTCTATGGCTACACCTTC.

For this clone: Other DNA sequences in the same sample also yield this CDR3. The chain couples TRBV4-1 to TRBJ2-7; 8 bases fit TRBD1. The trim removed 0 bases at V and 2 bases at J, leaving 3 bases unmatched. CDR1 is MGHRA, CDR2 YSYEKL, per germline. The length of the CDR3 is 15 residues. The CDR3 sequence is CASSQDGQGTYEQYF. In DNA, the CDR3 is TGCGCCAGCAGCCAAGATGGACAGGGTACCTACGAGCAGTACTTC.